These 11 T cell receptor beta chains originate from one sample sequenced in a study of blood T cells in healthy people across ages. Through a sample-barcoded 5' primer and a J-beta primer mix, a second PCR was run for 7 to 11 cycles. TCRdb processed the 5' RACE reads anew with MiXCR; each CDR3 protein has one entry. This sample carries around 1,000,000 distinct CDR3 sequences, around two fifths of them seen once, and the ten largest clones take about 12%. Sequenced material: blood. The origin of the receptors is a young man in good health.

This clonotype showed up many times. The genes are TRBV5-1 and TRBJ2-1, with 8 bases identical to TRBD2. The CDR3 sequence is 16 residues long. V lost 4 bases, J lost 6 bases, and 12 bases stayed unmatched. Germline V gene sequence: CDR1 SGHRS, CDR2 YFSETQ. The CDR3 here is CASSTPGTSSSNEQFF. CDR3 DNA sequence: TGCGCCAGCAGCACACCCGGGACTAGTTCATCCAATGAGCAGTTCTTC.

V usage is TRBV25-1 and J usage is TRBJ2-1; 9 bases are shared with TRBD2. With 0 bases clipped from V and 7 bases from J, the junction kept 7 bases outside the gene matches. CDR3 length: 16 amino acids. Germline lookup yields CDR1 MGHDK and CDR2 SYGVNS. In nucleotides, the CDR3 is TGTGCCAGCAGTGAATATGGCGGGGGGGCCCGGAATGAGCAGTTCTTC. Encoded protein: CASSEYGGGARNEQFF.

This clonotype was detected only a few times. The CDR3 sequence: CASSQATGQIYGYTF. CDR3 in DNA: TGCGCCAGCAGCCAAGCTACGGGACAGATTTATGGCTACACCTTC. V is TRBV4-1 and J is TRBJ1-2; TRBD1 agrees at 7 bases. Per the germline V gene, CDR1 is MGHRA and CDR2 is YSYEKL. CDR3 length: 15 amino acids. V lost 1 base to trimming and J lost 5 bases; unmatched junction nucleotides: 7.

The sample holds a few counts of this clonotype. This chain links TRBV7-9 with TRBJ1-2; 8 bases map to TRBD1. V lost 4 bases to trimming and J lost 7 bases; unmatched junction nucleotides: 5. Germline V CDR1 and CDR2: SEHNR, FQNEAQ (reference sequence). CDR3 length: 13 amino acids. For the CDR3, the DNA is TGTGCCAGCAGCTGGGGGACAGGTTTTGGCTACACCTTC. It yields the protein CASSWGTGFGYTF.

This sequence joins TRBV10-3 and TRBJ1-1; the match to TRBD1 covers 7 bases. In germline, CDR1 is ENHRY, CDR2 SYGVKD. V shed 10 bases, J shed 0 bases, and the junction held 11 bases outside the gene matches. CDR3 length equals 15 residues. CDR3 sequence reads: CATGDSDRVNTEAFF. The CDR3 DNA follows: TGTGCCACCGGGGACTCAGACAGGGTGAACACTGAAGCTTTCTTT.

The chain combines TRBV4-3 with TRBJ2-1; D unclear. In germline, CDR1 is LGHNA, CDR2 YSLEER. Between the trimmed V and J ends, which lost 3 bases and 2 bases, there was a span of 14 bases. The CDR3 has 16 amino acids. For the CDR3, the DNA is TGCGCCAGCAGCCAGGCAGGACGGAAACCCTACAATGAGCAGTTCTTC. It is translated as CASSQAGRKPYNEQFF.

The genes are TRBV4-1 and TRBJ2-1; unclear D gene. Germline CDR1 is MGHRA and CDR2 is YSYEKL. The CDR3 runs to 13 residues. Trimming shortened V by 3 bases and J by 5 bases, and 8 bases separated the two germline ends. This CDR3 reads CASSQAPHNEQFF. The CDR3 DNA reads as TGCGCCAGCAGCCAGGCCCCCCACAATGAGCAGTTCTTC.

The chain couples TRBV7-2 to TRBJ1-2; D is unclear. The germline CDR1 and CDR2 sequences are SGHTA and FQGNSA. The CDR3 sequence is 14 residues long. The V end was cut by 4 bases, the J end by 10 bases, with 19 bases between. In nucleotides, the CDR3 is TGTGCCAGCAGCTCTCGATGGGGAAACCAGTTCTACACCTTC. Protein sequence: CASSSRWGNQFYTF.

The sample holds a few counts of this clonotype. The chain uses TRBV9 and TRBJ2-1, with a possible D match to TRBD2 (6 bases). V dropped 1 base and J dropped 3 bases, with 17 bases sitting between them. This CDR3 region has 17 residues. In germline, CDR1 is SGDLS, CDR2 YYNGEE. CDR3 coding DNA: TGTGCCAGCAGCGTATCTAATAGCGGCTCCAACTACAATGAGCAGTTCTTC. It codes for CASSVSNSGSNYNEQFF.

This clonotype came up a few times. One end of the junction does not line up with germline, which may come from a read error. The chain joins TRBV20-1 to TRBJ2-3; D possibly corresponds to TRBD2 (7 bases). Looked up from germline, CDR1 is DFQATT and CDR2 is SNEGSKA (reference sequence). The length of the CDR3 is 15 residues. CDR3 in amino acids: CSGAGAILSTDTQYF. CDR3 nucleotide sequence: TGTAGTGGGGCGGGGGCTATCCTTAGCACAGATACGCAGTATTTT.

This clonotype was observed once. The V call is TRBV20-1, the J call TRBJ1-4; D might be TRBD1 (5 bases). This CDR3 is built from 15 residues. Germline V CDR1 and CDR2: DFQATT, SNEGSKA (reference sequence). V dropped 0 bases and J dropped 7 bases, with 15 bases sitting between them. The CDR3 DNA follows: TGCAGTGCTAGAGACTACGCAGGGTTATTTGAAAAACTGTTTTTT. It is translated as CSARDYAGLFEKLFF.